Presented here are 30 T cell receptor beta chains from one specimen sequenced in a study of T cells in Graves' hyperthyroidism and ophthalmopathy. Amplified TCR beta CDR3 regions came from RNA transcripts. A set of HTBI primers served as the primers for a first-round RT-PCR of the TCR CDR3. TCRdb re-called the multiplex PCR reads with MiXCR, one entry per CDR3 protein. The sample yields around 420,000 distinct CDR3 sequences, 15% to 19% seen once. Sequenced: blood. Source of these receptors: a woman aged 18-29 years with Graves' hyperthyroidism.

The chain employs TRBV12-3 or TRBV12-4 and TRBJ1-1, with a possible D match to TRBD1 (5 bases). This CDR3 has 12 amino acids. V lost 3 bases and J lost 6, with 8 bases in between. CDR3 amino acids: CASSFSGAEAFF. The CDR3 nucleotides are TGTGCCAGCAGTTTCTCGGGGGCTGAAGCTTTCTTT.

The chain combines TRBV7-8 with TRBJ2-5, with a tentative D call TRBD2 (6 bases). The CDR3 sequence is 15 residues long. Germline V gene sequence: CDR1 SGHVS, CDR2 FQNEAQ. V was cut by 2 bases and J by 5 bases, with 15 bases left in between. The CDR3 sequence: CASSLYDVRGETQYF. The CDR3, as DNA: TGTGCCAGCAGCTTATACGACGTTCGGGGGGAGACCCAGTACTTC.

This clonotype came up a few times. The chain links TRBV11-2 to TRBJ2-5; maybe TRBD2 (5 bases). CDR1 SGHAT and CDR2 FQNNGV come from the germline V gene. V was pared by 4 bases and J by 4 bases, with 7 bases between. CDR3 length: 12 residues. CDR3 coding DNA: TGTGCCAGCAGCTCGAGGGTAGAGACCCAGTACTTC. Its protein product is CASSSRVETQYF.

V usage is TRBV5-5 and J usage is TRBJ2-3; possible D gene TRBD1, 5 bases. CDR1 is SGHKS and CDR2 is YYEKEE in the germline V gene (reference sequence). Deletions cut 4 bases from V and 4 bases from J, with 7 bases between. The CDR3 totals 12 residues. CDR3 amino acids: CASSTGPDTQYF. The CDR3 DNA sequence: TGTGCCAGCAGCACAGGACCAGATACGCAGTATTTT.

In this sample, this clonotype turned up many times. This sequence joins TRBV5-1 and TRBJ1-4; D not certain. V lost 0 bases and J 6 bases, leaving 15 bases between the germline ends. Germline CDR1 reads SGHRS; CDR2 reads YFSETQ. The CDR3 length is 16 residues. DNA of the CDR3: TGCGCCAGCAGCTTGGCCGGACGGTTTTCGGATGAAAAACTGTTTTTT. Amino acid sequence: CASSLAGRFSDEKLFF.

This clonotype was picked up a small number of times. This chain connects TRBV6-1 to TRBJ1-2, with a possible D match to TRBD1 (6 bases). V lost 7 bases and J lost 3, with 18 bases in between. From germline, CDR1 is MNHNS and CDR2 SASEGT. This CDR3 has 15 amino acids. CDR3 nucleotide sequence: TGTGCCAGCACCAACCCCTCACAGGGCTACTATGGCTACACCTTC. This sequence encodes CASTNPSQGYYGYTF.

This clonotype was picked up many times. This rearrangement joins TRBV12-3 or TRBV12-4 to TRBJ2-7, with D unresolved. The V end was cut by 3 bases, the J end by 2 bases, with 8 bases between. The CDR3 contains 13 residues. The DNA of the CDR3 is TGTGCCAGCAGTTTTTTTGGGCCCTACGAGCAGTACTTC. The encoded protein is CASSFFGPYEQYF.

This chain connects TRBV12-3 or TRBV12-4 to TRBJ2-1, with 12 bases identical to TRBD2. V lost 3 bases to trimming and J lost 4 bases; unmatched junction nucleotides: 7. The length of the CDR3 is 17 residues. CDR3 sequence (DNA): TGTGCCAGCAGTTTTGCGCTAGCGGGGGGGAGGTACAATGAGCAGTTCTTC. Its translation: CASSFALAGGRYNEQFF.

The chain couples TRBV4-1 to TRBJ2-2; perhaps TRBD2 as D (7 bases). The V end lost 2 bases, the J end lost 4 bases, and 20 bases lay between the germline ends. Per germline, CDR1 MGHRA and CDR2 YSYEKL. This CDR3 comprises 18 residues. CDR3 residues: CASSQPPGGHTVTGELFF. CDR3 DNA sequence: TGCGCCAGCAGCCAACCACCCGGGGGGCACACCGTCACCGGGGAGCTGTTTTTT.

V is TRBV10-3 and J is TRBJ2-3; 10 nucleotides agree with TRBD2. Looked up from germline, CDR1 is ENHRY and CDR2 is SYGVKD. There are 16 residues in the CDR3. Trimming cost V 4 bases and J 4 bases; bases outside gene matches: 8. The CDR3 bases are TGTGCCATCAGTGTATCCGGGACTAGCGCCGCAGATACGCAGTATTTT. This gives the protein CAISVSGTSAADTQYF.

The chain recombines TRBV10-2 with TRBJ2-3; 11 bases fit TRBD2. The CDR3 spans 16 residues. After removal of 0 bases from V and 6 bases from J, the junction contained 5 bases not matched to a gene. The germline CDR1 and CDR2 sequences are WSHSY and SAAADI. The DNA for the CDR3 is TGCGCCAGCAGTGAGTCTAGCGGGGGGGCCCTGGATACGCAGTATTTT. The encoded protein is CASSESSGGALDTQYF.

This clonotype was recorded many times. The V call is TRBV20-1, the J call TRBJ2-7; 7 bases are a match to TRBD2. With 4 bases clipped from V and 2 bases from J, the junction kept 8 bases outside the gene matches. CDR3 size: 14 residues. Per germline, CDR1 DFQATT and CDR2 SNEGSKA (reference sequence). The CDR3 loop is CSAIGPSGTYEQYF. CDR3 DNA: TGCAGTGCTATTGGGCCTAGCGGCACCTACGAGCAGTACTTC.

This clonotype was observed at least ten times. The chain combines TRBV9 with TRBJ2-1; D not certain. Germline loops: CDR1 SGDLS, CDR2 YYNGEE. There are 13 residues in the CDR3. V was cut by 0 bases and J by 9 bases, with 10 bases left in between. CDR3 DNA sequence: TGTGCCAGCAGCGTAGCTCTGCTTAGTGAGCAGTTCTTC. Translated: CASSVALLSEQFF.

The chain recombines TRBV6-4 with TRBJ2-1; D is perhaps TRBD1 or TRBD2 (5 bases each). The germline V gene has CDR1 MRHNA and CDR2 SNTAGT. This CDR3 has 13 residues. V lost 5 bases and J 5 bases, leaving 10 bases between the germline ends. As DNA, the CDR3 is TGTGCCAGCAGTTGGGGACCCGACAATGAGCAGTTCTTC. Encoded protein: CASSWGPDNEQFF.

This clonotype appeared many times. CDR3 DNA sequence: TGTGCCAGCAGCTCATCGGATCGAAACAATCAGCCCCAGCATTTT. Translating it yields CASSSSDRNNQPQHF. The chain links TRBV11-2 to TRBJ1-5; D not resolved. Germline CDR1 is SGHAT and CDR2 is FQNNGV. CDR3 size: 15 residues. V was clipped by 4 bases and J by 3 bases, with 13 bases between them.

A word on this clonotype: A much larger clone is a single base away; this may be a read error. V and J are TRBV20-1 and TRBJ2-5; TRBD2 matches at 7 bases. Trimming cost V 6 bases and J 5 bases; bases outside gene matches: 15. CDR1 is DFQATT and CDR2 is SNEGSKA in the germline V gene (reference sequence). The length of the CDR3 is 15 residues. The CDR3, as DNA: TGCAGTGCCACAAATAGCGGGCAAACTTTGGAGACCCAGTACTTC. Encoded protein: CSATNSGQTLETQYF.

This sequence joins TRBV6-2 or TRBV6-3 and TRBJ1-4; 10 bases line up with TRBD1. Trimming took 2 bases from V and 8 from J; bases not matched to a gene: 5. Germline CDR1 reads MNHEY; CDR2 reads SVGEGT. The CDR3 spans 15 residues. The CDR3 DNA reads TGTGCCAGCAGTTACGTGACAGGGGGCGAAGAAAAACTGTTTTTT. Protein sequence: CASSYVTGGEEKLFF.

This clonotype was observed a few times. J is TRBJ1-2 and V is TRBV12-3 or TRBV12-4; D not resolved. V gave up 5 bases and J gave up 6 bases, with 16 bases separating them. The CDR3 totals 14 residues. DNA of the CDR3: TGTGCCAGCAGTGGTGGACGGATATTAGATGGCTACACCTTC. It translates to CASSGGRILDGYTF.

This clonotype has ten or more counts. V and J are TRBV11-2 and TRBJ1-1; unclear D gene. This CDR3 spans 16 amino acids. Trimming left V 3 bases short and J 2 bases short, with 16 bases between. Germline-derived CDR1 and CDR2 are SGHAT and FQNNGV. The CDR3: CASSFAVLAANTEAFF. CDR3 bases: TGTGCCAGCAGCTTCGCCGTCTTAGCAGCAAACACTGAAGCTTTCTTT. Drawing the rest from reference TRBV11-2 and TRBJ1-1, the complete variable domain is EAGVAQSPRYKIIEKRQSVAFWCNPISGHATLYWYQQILGQGPKLLIQFQNNGVVDDSQLPKDRFSAERLKGVDSTLKIQPAKLEDSAVYLCASSFAVLAANTEAFFGQGTRLTVV.

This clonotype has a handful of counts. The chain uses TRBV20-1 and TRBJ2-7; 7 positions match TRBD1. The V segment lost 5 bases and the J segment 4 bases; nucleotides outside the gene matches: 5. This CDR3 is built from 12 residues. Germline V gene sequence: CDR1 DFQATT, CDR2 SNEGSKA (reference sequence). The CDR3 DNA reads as TGCAGTGCTCCCGGGACAGCGTACGAGCAGTACTTC. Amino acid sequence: CSAPGTAYEQYF.

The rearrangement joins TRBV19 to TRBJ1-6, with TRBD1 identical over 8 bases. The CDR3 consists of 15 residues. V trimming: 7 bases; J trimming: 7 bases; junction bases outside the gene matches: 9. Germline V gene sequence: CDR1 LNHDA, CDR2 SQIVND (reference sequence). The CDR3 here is CASKQTGAGNSPLHF. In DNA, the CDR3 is TGTGCCAGTAAGCAGACAGGGGCTGGCAATTCACCCCTCCACTTT.

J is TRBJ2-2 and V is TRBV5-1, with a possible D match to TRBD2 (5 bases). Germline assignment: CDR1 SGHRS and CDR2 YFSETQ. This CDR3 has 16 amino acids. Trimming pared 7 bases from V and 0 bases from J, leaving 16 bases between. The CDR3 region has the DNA TGCGCCAGCCGAAAGGAGGCTATCTCGAACACCGGGGAGCTGTTTTTT. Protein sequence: CASRKEAISNTGELFF.

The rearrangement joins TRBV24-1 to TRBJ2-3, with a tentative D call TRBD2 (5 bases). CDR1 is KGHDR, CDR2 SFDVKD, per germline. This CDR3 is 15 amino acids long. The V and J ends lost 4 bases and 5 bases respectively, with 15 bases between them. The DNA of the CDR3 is TGTGCCACCAGTGACCCGACACTAGGATTAGATACGCAGTATTTT. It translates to CATSDPTLGLDTQYF.

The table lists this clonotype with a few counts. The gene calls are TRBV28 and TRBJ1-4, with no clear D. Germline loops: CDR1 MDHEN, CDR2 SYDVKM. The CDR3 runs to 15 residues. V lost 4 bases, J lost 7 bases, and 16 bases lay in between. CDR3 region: CASSSYGSAGEKLFF. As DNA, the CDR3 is TGTGCCAGCAGTTCCTATGGGTCCGCTGGTGAAAAACTGTTTTTT.

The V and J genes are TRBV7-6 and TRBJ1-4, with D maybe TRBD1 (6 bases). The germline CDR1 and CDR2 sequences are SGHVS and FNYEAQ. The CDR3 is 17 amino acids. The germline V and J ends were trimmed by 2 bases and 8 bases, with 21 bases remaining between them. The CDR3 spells CASSLRRLGGQMEKLFF. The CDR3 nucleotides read TGTGCCAGCAGCTTAAGGCGTTTGGGGGGGCAAATGGAAAAACTGTTTTTT.

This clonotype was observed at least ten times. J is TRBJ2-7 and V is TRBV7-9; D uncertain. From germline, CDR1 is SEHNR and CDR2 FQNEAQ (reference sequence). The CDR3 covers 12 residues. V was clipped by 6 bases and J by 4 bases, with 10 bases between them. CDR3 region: CASSLSDYEQYF. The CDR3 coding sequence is TGTGCCAGCAGTTTGTCGGATTACGAGCAGTACTTC. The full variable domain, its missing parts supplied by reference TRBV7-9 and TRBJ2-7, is DTGVSQNPRHKITKRGQNVTFRCDPISEHNRLYWYRQTLGQGPEFLTYFQNEAQLEKSRLLSDRFSAERPKGSFSTLEIQRTEQGDSAMYLCASSLSDYEQYFGPGTRLTVT.

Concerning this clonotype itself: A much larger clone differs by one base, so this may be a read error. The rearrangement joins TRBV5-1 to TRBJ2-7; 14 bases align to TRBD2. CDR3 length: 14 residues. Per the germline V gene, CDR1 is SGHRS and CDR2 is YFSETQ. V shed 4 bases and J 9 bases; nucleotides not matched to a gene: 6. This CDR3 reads CASSGGTSGGRQYF. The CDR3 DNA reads TGCGCCAGCAGCGGCGGGACTAGCGGGGGAAGGCAGTACTTC.

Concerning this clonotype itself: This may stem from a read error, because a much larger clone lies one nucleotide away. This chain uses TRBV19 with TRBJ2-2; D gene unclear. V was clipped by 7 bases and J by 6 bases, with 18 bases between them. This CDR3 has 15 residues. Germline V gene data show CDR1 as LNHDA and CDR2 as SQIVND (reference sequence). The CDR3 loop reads CASNSRPQPAGELFF. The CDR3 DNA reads TGTGCCAGTAATTCCCGTCCCCAGCCAGCCGGGGAGCTGTTTTTT.

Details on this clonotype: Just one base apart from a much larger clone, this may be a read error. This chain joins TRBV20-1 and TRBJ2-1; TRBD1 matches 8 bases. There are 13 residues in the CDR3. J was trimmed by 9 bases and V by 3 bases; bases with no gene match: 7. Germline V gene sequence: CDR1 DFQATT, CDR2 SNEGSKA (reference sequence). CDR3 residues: CSARTGDVGEQFF. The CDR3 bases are TGCAGTGCTAGGACAGGGGACGTGGGTGAGCAGTTCTTC.

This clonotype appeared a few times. CDR3 coding DNA: TGTGCCAGCAGTTTAAATCTGTTGGGGGGGTCGATTTACGAGCAGTACTTC. As protein: CASSLNLLGGSIYEQYF. The chain links TRBV28 to TRBJ2-7, with TRBD2 matching 7 bases. V dropped 2 bases and J dropped 4; count of bases not matched to a gene: 14. This CDR3 comprises 17 residues. Germline CDR1 MDHEN, CDR2 SYDVKM.